This is a list of T cell receptor beta chains from one sample in a study of cytotoxic CD8 clonotypes in ibrutinib-treated CLL. Profiled with immunoSEQ multiplex PCR; TCRdb holds only in-frame clones, not every one. This sample has 250,000 to 350,000 clones, with around 76% found just once. The specimen was PBMCs, collected at disease progression, from a patient treated with ibrutinib. These receptors came from a human donor with chronic lymphocytic leukemia. CDR3s include the opening cysteine and the closing phenylalanine or tryptophan. The order of the fields is clone size, J gene, D gene, V gene, CDR3 protein, CDR3 DNA. The D gene is left open where the match is weak. Expanded clones get a size class; other rows say once, few or many, or leave the size out.

NA | TRBJ2-7 | NA | TRBV7-9 | CASSLVRATGIYEQYF | TGTGCCAGCAGCTTAGTCAGGGCGACAGGTATCTACGAGCAGTACTTC
NA | TRBJ1-4 | NA | TRBV15 | CATSRDWDEKLFF | TGTGCCACCAGCAGAGACTGGGATGAAAAACTGTTTTTT
few | TRBJ1-4 | NA | TRBV2 | CASSEYRSNEKLFF | TGTGCCAGCAGTGAATACAGATCTAATGAAAAACTGTTTTTT
NA | TRBJ2-3 | NA | TRBV4-1 | CASSPSWGADTQYF | TGCGCCAGCAGCCCCTCGTGGGGGGCAGATACGCAGTATTTT
NA | TRBJ2-3 | NA | TRBV7-3 | CASSHYNTDTQYF | TGTGCCAGCAGCCACTATAATACAGATACGCAGTATTTT
NA | TRBJ2-3 | TRBD2 | TRBV29-1 | CSSAGGLTDTQYF | TGCAGCTCTGCGGGAGGGCTCACAGATACGCAGTATTTT
NA | TRBJ1-2 | TRBD1 | TRBV5-1 | CASSWTGNVYGYTF | TGCGCCAGCAGCTGGACAGGGAACGTTTATGGCTACACCTTC
NA | TRBJ2-2 | NA | TRBV5-6 | CASIYGGTVNTGELFF | TGTGCCAGCATCTACGGCGGGACGGTCAACACCGGGGAGCTGTTTTTT
once | TRBJ2-6 | NA | TRBV28 | CASSLYSGANVLTF | TGTGCCAGCAGTTTATACTCTGGGGCCAACGTCCTGACTTTC
NA | TRBJ2-7 | NA | TRBV4-1 | CASSPADSYEQYF | TGCGCCAGCAGCCCGGCAGACTCCTACGAGCAGTACTTC
NA | TRBJ2-7 | NA | TRBV28 | CASSHPGGPYEQYF | TGTGCCAGCAGCCACCCAGGGGGGCCCTACGAGCAGTACTTC
NA | TRBJ2-3 | NA | TRBV6-4 | CASARERTDTQYF | TGTGCCAGCGCCAGGGAACGCACAGATACGCAGTATTTT
NA | TRBJ2-1 | NA | TRBV15 | CATSRDTVGEQFF | TGTGCCACCAGCAGAGATACGGTGGGTGAGCAGTTCTTC
NA | TRBJ1-5 | TRBD1 | TRBV2 | CASTPGGESGTGFWPQHF | TGTGCCAGCACCCCCGGGGGGGAATCCGGGACAGGGTTCTGGCCCCAGCATTTT
NA | TRBJ1-2 | NA | TRBV7-8 | CASSLFTGLDYTF | TGTGCCAGCAGCTTGTTTACGGGGCTCGACTACACCTTC
NA | TRBJ1-1 | NA | TRBV19 | CASSIAAGDMNTEAFF | TGTGCCAGTAGTATAGCGGCAGGGGACATGAACACTGAAGCTTTCTTT
NA | TRBJ2-1 | NA | TRBV18 | CASSTGGPRRFF | TGTGCCAGCTCAACGGGCGGGCCCCGTCGGTTCTTC
NA | TRBJ1-2 | NA | TRBV18 | CASSRTAIFKFNYGYTF | TGTGCCAGCTCAAGGACAGCTATCTTTAAATTTAACTATGGCTACACCTTC
NA | TRBJ1-2 | NA | TRBV6-1 | CASSEPDRYGYTF | TGTGCCAGCAGTGAACCGGACAGATATGGCTACACCTTC
NA | TRBJ2-5 | NA | TRBV5-4 | CASSAADLQETQYF | TGTGCCAGCAGCGCGGCTGACTTACAAGAGACCCAGTACTTC
NA | TRBJ1-1 | NA | TRBV11-2 | CASSWVGDTEAFF | TGTGCCAGCAGCTGGGTCGGGGACACTGAAGCTTTCTTT
NA | TRBJ2-7 | NA | TRBV21-1 | CASSKGKHQGSHEQYF | TGTGCCAGCAGCAAAGGGAAGCATCAGGGAAGCCACGAGCAGTACTTC
NA | TRBJ1-1 | NA | TRBV10-3 | CAIGMGQTEAFF | TGTGCCATCGGAATGGGGCAGACTGAAGCTTTCTTT
NA | TRBJ2-2 | TRBD2 | TRBV2 | CASSGGTSGSRYTGELFF | TGTGCCAGCAGTGGGGGGACTAGCGGGAGTCGGTACACCGGGGAGCTGTTTTTT
few | TRBJ2-6 | NA | TRBV18 | CASSPSGAGANVLTF | TGTGCCAGCTCACCCTCAGGGGCTGGGGCCAACGTCCTGACTTTC
NA | TRBJ1-2 | TRBD1 | TRBV28 | CASSSGGLSNYGYTF | TGTGCCAGCAGTTCAGGGGGACTAAGCAACTATGGCTACACCTTC
NA | TRBJ1-4 | TRBD1 | TRBV7-9 | CASRQGGVNEKLFF | TGTGCCAGCAGACAGGGGGGAGTTAATGAAAAACTGTTTTTT
few | TRBJ1-2 | NA | TRBV7-9 | CASSLTRNSGGGGYTF | TGTGCCAGCAGCTTAACCCGGAACAGCGGCGGTGGGGGCTACACCTTC
once | TRBJ2-7 | NA | TRBV19 | CASSPKRLLYEQYF | TGTGCCAGTAGTCCGAAAAGACTCCTTTACGAGCAGTACTTC
NA | TRBJ2-1 | TRBD1 | TRBV7-2 | CASSPRPGTGNEQFF | TGTGCCAGCAGCCCTAGGCCCGGGACAGGAAATGAGCAGTTCTTC
NA | TRBJ2-1 | NA | TRBV9 | CASSGDWEQFF | TGTGCCAGCAGCGGGGATTGGGAGCAGTTCTTC
NA | TRBJ1-1 | NA | TRBV5-1 | CASSLEVRGAEAFF | TGCGCCAGCAGCTTGGAAGTGAGGGGCGCTGAAGCTTTCTTT
NA | TRBJ1-2 | NA | TRBV18 | CASSEGGYGYTF | TGTGCCAGCTCAGAAGGGGGATACGGCTACACCTTC
NA | TRBJ1-1 | NA | TRBV19 | CASTLGTRTEAFF | TGTGCCAGTACCCTGGGGACTCGGACTGAAGCTTTCTTT
NA | TRBJ2-7 | TRBD1 | TRBV29-1 | CSVEVSTGGEQYF | TGCAGCGTTGAAGTATCAACAGGGGGCGAGCAGTACTTC
NA | TRBJ1-2 | TRBD1 | TRBV6-1 | CASMAGGAYGYTF | TGTGCCAGCATGGCAGGGGGGGCATATGGCTACACCTTC
NA | TRBJ2-2 | NA | TRBV10-1 | CASRQGSGELFF | TGCGCCAGCAGGCAAGGGTCCGGGGAGCTGTTTTTT
NA | TRBJ2-7 | TRBD1 | TRBV2 | CASRWGTGSYEQYF | TGTGCCAGCAGGTGGGGGACAGGGTCCTACGAGCAGTACTTC
few | TRBJ2-7 | TRBD2 | TRBV7-2 | CASSSAGVPDEQYF | TGTGCCAGCAGCTCTGCGGGAGTACCTGACGAGCAGTACTTC
NA | TRBJ1-3 | NA | TRBV7-6 | CASSPSSGNTIYF | TGTGCCAGCAGCCCCAGCTCTGGAAACACCATATATTTT
NA | TRBJ2-2 | NA | TRBV5-4 | CASSSFVGLGGELFF | TGTGCCAGCAGCTCTTTTGTGGGGCTTGGCGGGGAGCTGTTTTTT
NA | TRBJ1-2 | TRBD1 | TRBV10-3 | CASTRGINYGYTF | TGTGCCTCAACCAGGGGGATCAACTATGGCTACACCTTC
NA | TRBJ2-5 | NA | TRBV10-3 | CAINSGYQETQYF | TGTGCCATCAATTCCGGGTACCAAGAGACCCAGTACTTC
once | TRBJ2-7 | TRBD1 | TRBV29-1 | CSAVTTGGDEQYF | TGCAGCGCTGTCACCACAGGGGGCGACGAGCAGTACTTC
NA | TRBJ2-7 | NA | TRBV10-2 | CASREGSYEQYF | TGCGCCAGCAGGGAGGGCTCCTACGAGCAGTACTTC
once | TRBJ1-1 | NA | TRBV6-1 | CASSERRGGNTEAFF | TGTGCCAGCAGTGAAAGAAGGGGGGGGAACACTGAAGCTTTCTTT
NA | TRBJ2-7 | TRBD1 | TRBV5-1 | CASSLETPSVSVRGPNYEQYF | TGCGCCAGCAGCTTGGAAACCCCCTCGGTTTCGGTCAGGGGGCCTAACTACGAGCAGTACTTC